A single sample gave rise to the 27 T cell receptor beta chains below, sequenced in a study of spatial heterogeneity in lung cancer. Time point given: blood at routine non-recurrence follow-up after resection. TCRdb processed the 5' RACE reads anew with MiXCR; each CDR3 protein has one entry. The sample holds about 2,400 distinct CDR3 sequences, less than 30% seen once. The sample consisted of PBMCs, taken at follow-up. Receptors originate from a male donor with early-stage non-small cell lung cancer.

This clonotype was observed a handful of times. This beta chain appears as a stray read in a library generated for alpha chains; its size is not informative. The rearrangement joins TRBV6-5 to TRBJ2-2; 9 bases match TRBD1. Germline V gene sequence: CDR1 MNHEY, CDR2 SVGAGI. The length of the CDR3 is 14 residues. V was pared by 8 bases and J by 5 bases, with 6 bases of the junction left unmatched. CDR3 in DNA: TGTGCCAGCGGGGGACAGGGTGGAACCGGGGAGCTGTTTTTT. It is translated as CASGGQGGTGELFF.

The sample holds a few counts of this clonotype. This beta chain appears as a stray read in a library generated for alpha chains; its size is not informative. This chain's CDR3 is CSADPPAGGTDTQYF. The CDR3 bases are TGCAGTGCTGACCCTCCAGCGGGGGGTACAGATACGCAGTATTTT. The chain joins TRBV20-1 to TRBJ2-3; 9 bases align to TRBD2. There are 15 residues in the CDR3. CDR1 DFQATT and CDR2 SNEGSKA come from the germline V gene (reference sequence). The junction had 9 bases not matched to a gene; V was cut back by 5 bases and J by 3 bases.

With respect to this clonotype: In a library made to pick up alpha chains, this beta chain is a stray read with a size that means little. The DNA of the CDR3 is TGCGCCAGCAGTGGCCCAGGGGGCGACGAGCAGTACTTC. This translates into CASSGPGGDEQYF. V and J are TRBV5-1 and TRBJ2-7, with 8 nucleotides matching TRBD1. The CDR3 is 13 residues long. Germline V gene sequence: CDR1 SGHRS, CDR2 YFSETQ. The J segment lost 5 bases and the V segment lost 5 bases, leaving 6 bases of the junction unmatched.

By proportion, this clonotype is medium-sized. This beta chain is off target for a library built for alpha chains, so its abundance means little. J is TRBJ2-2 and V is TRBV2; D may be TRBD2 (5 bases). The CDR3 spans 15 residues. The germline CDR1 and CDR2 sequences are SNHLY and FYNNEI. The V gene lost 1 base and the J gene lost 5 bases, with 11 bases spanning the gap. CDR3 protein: CASSEGRLRTGELFF. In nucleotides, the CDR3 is TGTGCCAGCAGTGAAGGCAGACTACGGACCGGGGAGCTGTTTTTT.

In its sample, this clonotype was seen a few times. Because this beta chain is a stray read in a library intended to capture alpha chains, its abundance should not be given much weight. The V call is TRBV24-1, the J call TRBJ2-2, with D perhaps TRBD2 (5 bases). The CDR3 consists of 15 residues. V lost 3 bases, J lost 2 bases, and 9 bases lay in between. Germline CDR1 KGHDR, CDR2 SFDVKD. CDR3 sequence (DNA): TGTGCCACCAGTGATGGAGCGGTAAACACCGGGGAGCTGTTTTTT. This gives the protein CATSDGAVNTGELFF.

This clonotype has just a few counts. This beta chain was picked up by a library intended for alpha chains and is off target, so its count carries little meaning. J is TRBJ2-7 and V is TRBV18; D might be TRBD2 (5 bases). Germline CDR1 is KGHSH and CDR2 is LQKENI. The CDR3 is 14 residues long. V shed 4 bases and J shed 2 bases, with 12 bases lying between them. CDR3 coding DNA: TGTGCCAGCTCACAACTAGGACCCACCTACGAGCAGTACTTC. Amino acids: CASSQLGPTYEQYF.

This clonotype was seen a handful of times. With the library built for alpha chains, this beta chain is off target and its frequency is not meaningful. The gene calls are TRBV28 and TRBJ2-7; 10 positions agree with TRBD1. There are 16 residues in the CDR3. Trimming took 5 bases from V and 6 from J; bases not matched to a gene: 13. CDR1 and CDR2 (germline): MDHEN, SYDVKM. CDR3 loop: CASSHEPGTGVAEQYF. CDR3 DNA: TGTGCCAGCAGTCACGAACCCGGGACAGGGGTCGCCGAGCAGTACTTC.

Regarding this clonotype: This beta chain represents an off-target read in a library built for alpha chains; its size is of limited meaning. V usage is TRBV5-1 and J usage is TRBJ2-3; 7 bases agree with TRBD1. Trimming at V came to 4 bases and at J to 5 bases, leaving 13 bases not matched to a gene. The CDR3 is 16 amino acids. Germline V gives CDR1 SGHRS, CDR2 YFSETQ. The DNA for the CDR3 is TGCGCCAGCAGCCCGCGAAGGGCAGGGGGAAAAGATACGCAGTATTTT. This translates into CASSPRRAGGKDTQYF.

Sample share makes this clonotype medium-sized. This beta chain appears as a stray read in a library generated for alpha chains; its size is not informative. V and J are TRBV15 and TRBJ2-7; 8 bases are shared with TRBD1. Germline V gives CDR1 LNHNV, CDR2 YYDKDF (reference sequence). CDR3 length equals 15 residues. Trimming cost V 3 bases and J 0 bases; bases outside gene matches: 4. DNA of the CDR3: TGTGCCACCAGCAGGGAAGGACAGGGCTCCTACGAGCAGTACTTC. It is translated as CATSREGQGSYEQYF.

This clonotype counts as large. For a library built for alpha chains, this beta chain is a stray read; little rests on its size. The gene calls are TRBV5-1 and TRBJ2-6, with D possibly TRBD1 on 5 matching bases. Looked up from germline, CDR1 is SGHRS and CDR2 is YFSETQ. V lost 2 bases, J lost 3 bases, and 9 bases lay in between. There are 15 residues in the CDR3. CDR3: CASSFDSGGANVLTF. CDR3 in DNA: TGCGCCAGCAGCTTCGACAGTGGTGGGGCCAACGTCCTGACTTTC.

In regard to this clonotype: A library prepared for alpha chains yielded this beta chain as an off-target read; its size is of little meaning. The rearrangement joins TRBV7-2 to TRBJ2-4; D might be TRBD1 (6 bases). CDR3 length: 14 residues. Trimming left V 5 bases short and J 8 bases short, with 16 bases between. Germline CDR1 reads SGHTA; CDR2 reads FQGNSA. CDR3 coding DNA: TGTGCCAGCAGCCCATCACAGGGTTCCGACATTCAGTACTTC. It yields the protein CASSPSQGSDIQYF.

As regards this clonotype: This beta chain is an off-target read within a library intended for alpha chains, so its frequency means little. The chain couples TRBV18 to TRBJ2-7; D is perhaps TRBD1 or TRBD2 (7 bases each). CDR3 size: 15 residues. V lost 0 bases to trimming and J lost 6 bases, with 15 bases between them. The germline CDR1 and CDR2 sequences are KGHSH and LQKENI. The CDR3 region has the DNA TGTGCCAGCTCACCACCGGGGAGGGGGCCCGGCGAGCAGTACTTC. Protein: CASSPPGRGPGEQYF.

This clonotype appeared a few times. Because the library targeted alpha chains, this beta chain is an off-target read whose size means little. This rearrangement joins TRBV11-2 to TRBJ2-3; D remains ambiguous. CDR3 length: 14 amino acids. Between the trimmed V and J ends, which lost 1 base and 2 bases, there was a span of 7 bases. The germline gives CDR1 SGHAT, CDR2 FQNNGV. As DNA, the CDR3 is TGTGCCAGCAGCTTAGCGAGACTCACAGATACGCAGTATTTT. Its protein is CASSLARLTDTQYF.

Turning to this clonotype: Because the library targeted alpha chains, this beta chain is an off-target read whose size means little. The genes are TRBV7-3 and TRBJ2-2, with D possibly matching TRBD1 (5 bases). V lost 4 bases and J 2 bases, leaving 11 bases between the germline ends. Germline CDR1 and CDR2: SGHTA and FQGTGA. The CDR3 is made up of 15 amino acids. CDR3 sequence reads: CASSSRGLNTGELFF. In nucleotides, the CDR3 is TGTGCCAGCAGCTCTAGGGGTCTTAACACCGGGGAGCTGTTTTTT.

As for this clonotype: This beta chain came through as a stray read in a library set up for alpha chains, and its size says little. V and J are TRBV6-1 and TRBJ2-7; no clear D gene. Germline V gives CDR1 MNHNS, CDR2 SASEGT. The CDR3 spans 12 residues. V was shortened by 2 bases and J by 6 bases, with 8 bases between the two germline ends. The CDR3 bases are TGTGCCAGCAGTGAATGGTCGTCCGAGCAGTACTTC. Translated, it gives CASSEWSSEQYF.

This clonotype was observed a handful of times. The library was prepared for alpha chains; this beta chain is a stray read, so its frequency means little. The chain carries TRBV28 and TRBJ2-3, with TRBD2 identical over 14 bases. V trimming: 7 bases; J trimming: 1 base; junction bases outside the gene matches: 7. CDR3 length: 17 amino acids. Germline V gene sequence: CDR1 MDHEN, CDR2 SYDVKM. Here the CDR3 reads CASTGLAGGVGTDTQYF. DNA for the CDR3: TGTGCCAGCACCGGACTAGCGGGAGGCGTTGGCACAGATACGCAGTATTTT.

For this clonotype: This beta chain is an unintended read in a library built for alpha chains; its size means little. The chain's CDR3 is CASSGPPGRNMNEQFF. Written as DNA, the CDR3 is TGTGCCAGCAGCGGACCCCCGGGACGTAATATGAATGAGCAGTTCTTC. The genes are TRBV7-3 and TRBJ2-1; D might be TRBD1 or TRBD2, each matching 5 bases. CDR1 is SGHTA and CDR2 is FQGTGA in the germline V gene. The CDR3 is made up of 16 amino acids. V lost 5 bases and J lost 7, with 21 bases in between.

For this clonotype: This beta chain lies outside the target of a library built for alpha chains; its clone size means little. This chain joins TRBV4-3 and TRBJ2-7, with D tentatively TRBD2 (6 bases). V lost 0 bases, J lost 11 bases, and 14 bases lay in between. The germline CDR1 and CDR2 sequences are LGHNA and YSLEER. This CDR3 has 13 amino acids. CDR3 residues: CASSQDLREVKYF. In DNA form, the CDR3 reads TGCGCCAGCAGCCAAGATCTCAGGGAGGTTAAGTACTTC.

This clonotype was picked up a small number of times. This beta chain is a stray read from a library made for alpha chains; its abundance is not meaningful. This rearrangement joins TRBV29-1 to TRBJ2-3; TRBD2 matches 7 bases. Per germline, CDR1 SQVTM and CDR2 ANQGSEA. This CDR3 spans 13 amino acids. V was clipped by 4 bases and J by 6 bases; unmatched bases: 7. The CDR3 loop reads CSVAAGVIDTQYF. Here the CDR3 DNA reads TGCAGCGTTGCGGCGGGAGTTATCGATACGCAGTATTTT.

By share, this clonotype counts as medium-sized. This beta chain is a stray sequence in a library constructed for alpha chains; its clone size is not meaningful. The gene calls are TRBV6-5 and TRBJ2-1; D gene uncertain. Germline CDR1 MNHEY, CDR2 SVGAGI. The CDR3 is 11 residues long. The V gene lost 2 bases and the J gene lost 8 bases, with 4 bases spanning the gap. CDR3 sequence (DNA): TGTGCCAGCAGTTACGACTATGAGCAGTTCTTC. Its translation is CASSYDYEQFF.

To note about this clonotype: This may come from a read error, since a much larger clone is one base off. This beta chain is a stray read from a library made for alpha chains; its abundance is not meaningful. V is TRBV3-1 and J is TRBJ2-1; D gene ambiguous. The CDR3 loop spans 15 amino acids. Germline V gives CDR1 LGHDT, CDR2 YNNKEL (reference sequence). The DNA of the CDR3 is TGTGACAGCAGCCAAGGTACCGGCCCCCGGAATGAGCAGTTCTTC. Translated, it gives CDSSQGTGPRNEQFF.

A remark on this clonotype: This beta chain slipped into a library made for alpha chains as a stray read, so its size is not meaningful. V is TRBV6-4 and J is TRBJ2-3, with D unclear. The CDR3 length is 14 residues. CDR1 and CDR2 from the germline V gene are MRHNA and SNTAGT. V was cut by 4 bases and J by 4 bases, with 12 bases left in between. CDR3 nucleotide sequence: TGTGCCAGCAGTGGGTCCCCCCGTGCAGATACGCAGTATTTT. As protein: CASSGSPRADTQYF.

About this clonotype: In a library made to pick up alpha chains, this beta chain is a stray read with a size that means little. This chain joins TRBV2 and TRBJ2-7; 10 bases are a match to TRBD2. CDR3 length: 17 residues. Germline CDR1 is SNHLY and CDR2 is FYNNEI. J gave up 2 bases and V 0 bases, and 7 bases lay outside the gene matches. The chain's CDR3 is CASSEASTSGLTYEQYV. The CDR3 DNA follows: TGTGCCAGCAGTGAAGCTTCGACTAGCGGGCTTACCTACGAGCAGTACGTC.

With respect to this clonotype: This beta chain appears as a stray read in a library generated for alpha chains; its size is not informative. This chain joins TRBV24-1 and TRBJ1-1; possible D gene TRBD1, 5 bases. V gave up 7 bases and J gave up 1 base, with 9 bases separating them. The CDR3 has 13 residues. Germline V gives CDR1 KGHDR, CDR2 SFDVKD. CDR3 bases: TGTGCCACCAGAAAACAGGAGAACACTGAAGCTTTCTTT. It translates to CATRKQENTEAFF.

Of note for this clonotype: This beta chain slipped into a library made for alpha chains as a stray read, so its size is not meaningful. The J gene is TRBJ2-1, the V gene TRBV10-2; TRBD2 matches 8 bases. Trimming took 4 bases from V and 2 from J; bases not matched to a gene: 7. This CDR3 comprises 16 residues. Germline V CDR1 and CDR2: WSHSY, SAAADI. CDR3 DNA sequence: TGCGCCAGCAGTGCGTCTAGCGGGCTTCCCTACAATGAGCAGTTCTTC. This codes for CASSASSGLPYNEQFF.

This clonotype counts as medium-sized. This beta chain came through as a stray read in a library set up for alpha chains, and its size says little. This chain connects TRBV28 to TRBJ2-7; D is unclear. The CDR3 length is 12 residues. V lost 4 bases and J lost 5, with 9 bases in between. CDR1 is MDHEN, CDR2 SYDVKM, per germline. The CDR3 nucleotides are TGTGCCAGCAGTTCCTTGACTCACGAGCAGTACTTC. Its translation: CASSSLTHEQYF.

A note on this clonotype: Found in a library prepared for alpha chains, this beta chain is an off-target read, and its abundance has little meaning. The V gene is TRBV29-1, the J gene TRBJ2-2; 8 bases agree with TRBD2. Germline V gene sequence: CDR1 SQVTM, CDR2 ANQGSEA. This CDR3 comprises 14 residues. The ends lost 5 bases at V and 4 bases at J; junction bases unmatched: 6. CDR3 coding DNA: TGCAGCGTTCGCGGGAGGCTGAGCACCGGGGAGCTGTTTTTT. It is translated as CSVRGRLSTGELFF.